The 3 T cell receptor beta chains in this list originate from one sample, sequenced in a study of T cell responses to AZD1222 COVID-19 vaccine listed by TCRdb under 2021. This specimen's time point label, interpreted: about 28 days (+/-7) after the second vaccine dose. Library preparation employed the immunoSEQ multiplex PCR assay. The table comes from immuneACCESS by way of TCRdb, which keeps in-frame sequences with V and J called. Part of the clones is missing from these tables; in studies checked, under half for an unresolved V gene and the rest for unknown reasons. Within this sample are 65,000 to 100,000 clones, with around 90% of them counted one time only. The top ten hold 6.5% to 9.5% of the sample. The sequencing here drew on peripheral blood, taken 28 days after the second AZD1222 dose. The receptor source for this set is an adult who received the AZD1222 COVID-19 vaccine.

The chain has TRBV30 and TRBJ2-1; tentatively, D is TRBD2 (5 bases). The length of the CDR3 is 12 residues. Germline loops: CDR1 GTSNPN, CDR2 SVGIG (reference sequence). Trimming shortened V by 4 bases and J by 4 bases, and 8 bases separated the two germline ends. Here the CDR3 DNA reads TGTGCCTGGAACGGACTTTACAATGAGCAGTTCTTC. It encodes CAWNGLYNEQFF.

The gene calls are TRBV30 and TRBJ1-1; TRBD1 might be the D (6 bases). This CDR3 has 14 amino acids. Trimming took off 0 bases at V and 4 bases at J, with 12 bases between the two ends. The germline gives CDR1 GTSNPN, CDR2 SVGIG (reference sequence). The CDR3 DNA follows: TGTGCCTGGAGTGTCACAGGGTTGGCCACTGAAGCTTTCTTT. Amino acid sequence: CAWSVTGLATEAFF.

The chain has TRBV5-6 and TRBJ2-7; D gene ambiguous. Trimming shortened V by 4 bases and J by 3 bases, and 11 bases separated the two germline ends. Germline lookup yields CDR1 SGHDT and CDR2 YYEEEE. CDR3 size: 13 residues. CDR3 residues: CASSLPDHYEQYF. For the CDR3, the DNA is TGTGCCAGCAGCCTGCCGGACCACTACGAGCAGTACTTC.